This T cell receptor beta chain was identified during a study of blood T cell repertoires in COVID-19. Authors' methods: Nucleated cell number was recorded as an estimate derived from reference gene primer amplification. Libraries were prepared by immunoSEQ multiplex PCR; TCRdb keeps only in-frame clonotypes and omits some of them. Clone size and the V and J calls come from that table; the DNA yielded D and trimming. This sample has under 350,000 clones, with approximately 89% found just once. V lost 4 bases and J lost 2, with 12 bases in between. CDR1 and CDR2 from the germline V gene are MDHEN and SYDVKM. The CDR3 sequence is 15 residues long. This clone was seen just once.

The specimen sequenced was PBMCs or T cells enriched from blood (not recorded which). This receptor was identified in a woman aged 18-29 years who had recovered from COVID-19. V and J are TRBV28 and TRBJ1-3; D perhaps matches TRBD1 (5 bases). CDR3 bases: TGTGCCAGCAGTTCCCTCGGGGGGGCTGGAAACACCATATATTTT. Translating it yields CASSSLGGAGNTIYF.